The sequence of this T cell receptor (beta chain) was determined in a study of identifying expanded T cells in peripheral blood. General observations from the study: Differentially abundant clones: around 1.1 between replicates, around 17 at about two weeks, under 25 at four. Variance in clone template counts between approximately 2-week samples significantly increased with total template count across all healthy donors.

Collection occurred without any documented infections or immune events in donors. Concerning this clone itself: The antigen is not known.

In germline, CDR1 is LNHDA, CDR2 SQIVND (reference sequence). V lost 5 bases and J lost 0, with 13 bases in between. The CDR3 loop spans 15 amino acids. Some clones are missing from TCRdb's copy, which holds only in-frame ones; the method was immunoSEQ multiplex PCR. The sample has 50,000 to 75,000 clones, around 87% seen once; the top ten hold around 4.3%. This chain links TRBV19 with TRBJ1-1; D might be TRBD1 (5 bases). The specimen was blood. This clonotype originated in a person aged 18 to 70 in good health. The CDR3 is CASSLPQDMNTEAFF. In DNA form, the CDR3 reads TGTGCCAGTAGTCTCCCCCAGGACATGAACACTGAAGCTTTCTTT.